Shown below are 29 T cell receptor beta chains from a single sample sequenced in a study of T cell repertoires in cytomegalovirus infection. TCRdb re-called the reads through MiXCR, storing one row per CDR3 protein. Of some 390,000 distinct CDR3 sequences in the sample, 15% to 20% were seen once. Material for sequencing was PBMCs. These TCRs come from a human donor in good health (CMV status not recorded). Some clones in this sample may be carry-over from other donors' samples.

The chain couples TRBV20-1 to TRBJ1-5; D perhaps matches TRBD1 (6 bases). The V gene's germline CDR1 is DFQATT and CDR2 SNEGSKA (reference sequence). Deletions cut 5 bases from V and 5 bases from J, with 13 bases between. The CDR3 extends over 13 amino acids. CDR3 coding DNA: TGCAGTGCTTCCGAACAGGGCGATCAGCCCCAGCATTTT. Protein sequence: CSASEQGDQPQHF.

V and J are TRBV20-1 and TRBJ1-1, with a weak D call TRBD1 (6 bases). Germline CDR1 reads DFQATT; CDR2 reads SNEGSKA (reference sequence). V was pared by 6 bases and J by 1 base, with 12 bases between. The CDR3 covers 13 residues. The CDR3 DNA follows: TGCAGTGCCATGACAGGACCGAACACTGAAGCTTTCTTT. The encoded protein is CSAMTGPNTEAFF.

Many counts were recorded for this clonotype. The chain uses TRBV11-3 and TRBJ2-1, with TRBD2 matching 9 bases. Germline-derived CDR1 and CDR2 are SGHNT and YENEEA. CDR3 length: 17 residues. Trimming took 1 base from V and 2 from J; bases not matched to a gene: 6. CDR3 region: CASSLGAGTSPYNEQFF. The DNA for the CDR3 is TGTGCCAGCAGCTTAGGCGCCGGGACTAGCCCCTACAATGAGCAGTTCTTC.

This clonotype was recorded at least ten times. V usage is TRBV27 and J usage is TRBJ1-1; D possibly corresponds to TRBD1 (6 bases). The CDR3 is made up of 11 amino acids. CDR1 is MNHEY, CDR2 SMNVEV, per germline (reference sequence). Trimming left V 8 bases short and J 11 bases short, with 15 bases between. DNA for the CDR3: TGTGCCAGCTACTTCAGGGGATTGGCTTTCTTT. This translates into CASYFRGLAFF.

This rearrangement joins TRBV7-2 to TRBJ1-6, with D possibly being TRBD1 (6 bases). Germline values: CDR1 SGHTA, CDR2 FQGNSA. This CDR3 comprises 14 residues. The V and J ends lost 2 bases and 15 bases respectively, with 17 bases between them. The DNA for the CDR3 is TGTGCCAGCAGCTTACAGGGGACGTCTATATTCCTCCACTTT. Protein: CASSLQGTSIFLHF.

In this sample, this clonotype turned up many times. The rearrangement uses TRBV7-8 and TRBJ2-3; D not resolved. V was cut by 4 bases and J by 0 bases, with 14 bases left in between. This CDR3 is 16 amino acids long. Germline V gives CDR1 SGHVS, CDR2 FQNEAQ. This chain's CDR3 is CASSSNLGVSTDTQYF. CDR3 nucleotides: TGTGCCAGCAGCTCGAACTTGGGTGTAAGCACAGATACGCAGTATTTT.

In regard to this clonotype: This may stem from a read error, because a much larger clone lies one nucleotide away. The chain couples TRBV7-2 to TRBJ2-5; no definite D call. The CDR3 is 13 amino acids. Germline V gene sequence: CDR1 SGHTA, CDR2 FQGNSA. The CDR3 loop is CASTLIDQETQYF. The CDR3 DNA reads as TGTGCCAGCACCTTAATAGACCAAGAGACCCAGTACTTC.

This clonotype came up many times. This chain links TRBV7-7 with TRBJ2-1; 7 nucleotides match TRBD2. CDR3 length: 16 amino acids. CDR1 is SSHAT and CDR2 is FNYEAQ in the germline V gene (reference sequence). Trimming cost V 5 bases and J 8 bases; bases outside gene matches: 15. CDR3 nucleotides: TGTGCCAGCAGCGACCGCCTTGGGGGGGGGAATGATGAGCAGTTCTTC. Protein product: CASSDRLGGGNDEQFF. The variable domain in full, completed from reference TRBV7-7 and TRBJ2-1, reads GAGVSQSPRYKVTKRGQDVTLRCDPISSHATLYWYQQALGQGPEFLTYFNYEAQPDKSGLPSDRFSAERPEGSISTLTIQRTEQRDSAMYRCASSDRLGGGNDEQFFGPGTRLTVL.

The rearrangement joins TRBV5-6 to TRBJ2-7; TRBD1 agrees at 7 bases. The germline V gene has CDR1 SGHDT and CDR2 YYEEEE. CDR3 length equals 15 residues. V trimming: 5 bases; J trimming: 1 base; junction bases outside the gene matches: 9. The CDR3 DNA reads TGTGCCAGCAGTCTTCCGACAGGGACGTCCTACGAGCAGTACTTC. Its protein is CASSLPTGTSYEQYF.

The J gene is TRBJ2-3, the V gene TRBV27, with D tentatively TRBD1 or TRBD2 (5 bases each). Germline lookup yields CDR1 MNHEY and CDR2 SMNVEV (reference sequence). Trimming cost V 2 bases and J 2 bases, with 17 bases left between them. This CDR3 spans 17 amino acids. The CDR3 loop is CASSLMAPRDPTDTQYF. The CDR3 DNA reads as TGTGCCAGCAGTTTAATGGCACCTCGGGACCCCACAGATACGCAGTATTTT.

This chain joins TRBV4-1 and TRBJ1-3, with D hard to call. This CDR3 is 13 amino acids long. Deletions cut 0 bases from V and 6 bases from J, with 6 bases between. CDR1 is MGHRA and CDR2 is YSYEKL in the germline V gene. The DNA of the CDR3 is TGCGCCAGCAGCCAAGAACACGAAAACACCATATATTTT. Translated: CASSQEHENTIYF.

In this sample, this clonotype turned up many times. CDR3 sequence reads: CASSSGGLAGSYEQYV. CDR3 bases: TGTGCCAGCAGCTCTGGGGGACTAGCGGGTAGCTACGAGCAGTACGTC. The chain recombines TRBV5-4 with TRBJ2-7, with 12 bases fitting TRBD2. Germline values: CDR1 SGHNT, CDR2 YYREEE (reference sequence). The ends lost 3 bases at V and 3 bases at J; junction bases unmatched: 7. The CDR3 contains 16 residues.

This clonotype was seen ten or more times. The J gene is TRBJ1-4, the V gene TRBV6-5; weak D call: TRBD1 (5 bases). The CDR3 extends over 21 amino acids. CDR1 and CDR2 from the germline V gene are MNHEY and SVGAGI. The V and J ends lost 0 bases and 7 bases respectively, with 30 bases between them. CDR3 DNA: TGTGCCAGCAGTTACTCAATCGCACATCTCCCCAGCCGAAGGAGGGGTGAAAAACTGTTTTTT. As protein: CASSYSIAHLPSRRRGEKLFF.

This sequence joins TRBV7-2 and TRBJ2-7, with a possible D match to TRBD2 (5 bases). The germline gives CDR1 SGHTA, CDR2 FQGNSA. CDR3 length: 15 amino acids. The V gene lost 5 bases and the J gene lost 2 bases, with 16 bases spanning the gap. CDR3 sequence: CASSPPFAGTYEQYF. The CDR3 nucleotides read TGTGCCAGCAGCCCGCCCTTTGCGGGCACCTACGAGCAGTACTTC.

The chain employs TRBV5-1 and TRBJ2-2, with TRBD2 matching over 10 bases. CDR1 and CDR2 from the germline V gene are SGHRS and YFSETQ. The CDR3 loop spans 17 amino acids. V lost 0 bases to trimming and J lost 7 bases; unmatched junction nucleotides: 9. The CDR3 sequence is CASSLEPSGSWVGELFF. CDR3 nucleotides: TGCGCCAGCAGCTTGGAACCTAGCGGGAGTTGGGTCGGGGAGCTGTTTTTT.

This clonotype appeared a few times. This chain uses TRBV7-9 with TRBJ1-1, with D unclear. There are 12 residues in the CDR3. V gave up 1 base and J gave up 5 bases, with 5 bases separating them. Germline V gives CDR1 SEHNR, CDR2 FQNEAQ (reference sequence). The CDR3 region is CASSLVQTEAFF. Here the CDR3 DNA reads TGTGCCAGCAGCTTAGTCCAGACTGAAGCTTTCTTT.

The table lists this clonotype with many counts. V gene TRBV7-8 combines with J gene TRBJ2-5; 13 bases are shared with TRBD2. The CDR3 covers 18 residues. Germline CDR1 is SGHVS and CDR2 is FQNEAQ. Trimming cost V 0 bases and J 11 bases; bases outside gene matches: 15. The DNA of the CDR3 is TGTGCCAGCAGCTTAGCAGCCTCTCCGGGACTAGCGGGATCGGTGCAGTACTTC. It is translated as CASSLAASPGLAGSVQYF.

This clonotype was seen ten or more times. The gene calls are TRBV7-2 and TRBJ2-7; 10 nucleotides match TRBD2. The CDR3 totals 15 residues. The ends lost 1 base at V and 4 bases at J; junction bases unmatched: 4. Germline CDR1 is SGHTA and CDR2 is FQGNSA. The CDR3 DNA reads TGTGCCAGCAGCTTAGGAGCGGGAGGGGGTTACGAGCAGTACTTC. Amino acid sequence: CASSLGAGGGYEQYF.

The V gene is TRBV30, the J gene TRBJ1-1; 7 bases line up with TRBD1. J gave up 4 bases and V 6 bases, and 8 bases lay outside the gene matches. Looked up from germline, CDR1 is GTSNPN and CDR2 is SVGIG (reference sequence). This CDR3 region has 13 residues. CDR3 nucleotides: TGTGCCTGCAACAGGGGAGCGGTCACTGAAGCTTTCTTT. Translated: CACNRGAVTEAFF.

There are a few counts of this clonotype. The CDR3 DNA reads TGTGCCAGCACATTCCAGGGGGCTACTGAAGCTTTCTTT. It codes for CASTFQGATEAFF. The rearrangement uses TRBV2 and TRBJ1-1, with 8 bases aligning to TRBD1. V dropped 7 bases and J dropped 5; count of bases not matched to a gene: 6. Germline V gene sequence: CDR1 SNHLY, CDR2 FYNNEI. This CDR3 contains 13 residues.

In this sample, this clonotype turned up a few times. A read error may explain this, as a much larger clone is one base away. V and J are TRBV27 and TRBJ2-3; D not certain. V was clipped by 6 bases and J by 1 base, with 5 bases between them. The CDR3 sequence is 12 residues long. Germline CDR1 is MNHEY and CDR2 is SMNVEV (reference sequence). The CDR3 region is CASSHGTDTQYF. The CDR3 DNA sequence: TGTGCCAGCAGCCACGGCACAGATACGCAGTATTTT.

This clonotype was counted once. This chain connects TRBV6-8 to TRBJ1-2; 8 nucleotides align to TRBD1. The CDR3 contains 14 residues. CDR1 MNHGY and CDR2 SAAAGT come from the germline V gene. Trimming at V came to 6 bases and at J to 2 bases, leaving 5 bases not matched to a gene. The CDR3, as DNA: TGTGCCAGCAGACGACAGGGGCAGAACTATGGCTACACCTTC. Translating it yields CASRRQGQNYGYTF.

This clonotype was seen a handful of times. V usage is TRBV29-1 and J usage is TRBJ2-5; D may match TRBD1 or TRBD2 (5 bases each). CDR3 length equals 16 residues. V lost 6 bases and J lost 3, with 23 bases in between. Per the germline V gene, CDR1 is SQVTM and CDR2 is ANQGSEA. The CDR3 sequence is CSVSHGGHALKETQYF. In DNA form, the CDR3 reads TGCAGCGTGTCCCATGGGGGTCACGCGCTAAAAGAGACCCAGTACTTC.

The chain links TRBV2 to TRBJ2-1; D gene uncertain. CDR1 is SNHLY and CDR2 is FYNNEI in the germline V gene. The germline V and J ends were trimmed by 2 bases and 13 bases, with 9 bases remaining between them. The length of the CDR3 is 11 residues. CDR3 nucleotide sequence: TGTGCCAGCAGTGAAAGGTTCTCCCAGTTCTTC. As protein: CASSERFSQFF.

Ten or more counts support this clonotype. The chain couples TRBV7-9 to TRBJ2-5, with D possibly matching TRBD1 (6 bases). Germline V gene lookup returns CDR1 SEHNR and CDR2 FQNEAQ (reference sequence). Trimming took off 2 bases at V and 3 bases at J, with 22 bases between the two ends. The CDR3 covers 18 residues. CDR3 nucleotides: TGTGCCAGCAGCTTACCCTCCGGGACACGTGAGACAGAAGAGACCCAGTACTTC. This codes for CASSLPSGTRETEETQYF.

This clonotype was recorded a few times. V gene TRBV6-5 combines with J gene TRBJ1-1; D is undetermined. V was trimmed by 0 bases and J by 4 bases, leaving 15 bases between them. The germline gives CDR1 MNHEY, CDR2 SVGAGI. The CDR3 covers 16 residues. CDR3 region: CASSYSIRAGGTEAFF. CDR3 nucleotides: TGTGCCAGCAGTTACTCGATTCGGGCGGGAGGCACTGAAGCTTTCTTT.

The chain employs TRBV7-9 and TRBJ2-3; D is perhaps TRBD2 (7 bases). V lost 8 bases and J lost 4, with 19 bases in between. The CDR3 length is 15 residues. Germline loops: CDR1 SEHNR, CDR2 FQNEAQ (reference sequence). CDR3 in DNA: TGTGCCAGCCTCCCAAGGGGGGGACACGCAGATACGCAGTATTTT. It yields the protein CASLPRGGHADTQYF.

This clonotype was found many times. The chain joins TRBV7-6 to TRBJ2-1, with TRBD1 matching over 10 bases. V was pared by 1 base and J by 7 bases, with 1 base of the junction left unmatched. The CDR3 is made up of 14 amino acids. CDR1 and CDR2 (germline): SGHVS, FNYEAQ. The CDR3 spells CASSLGGQGNEQFF. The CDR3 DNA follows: TGTGCCAGCAGCTTAGGGGGACAGGGGAATGAGCAGTTCTTC.

The CDR3 region is CASSAGFLGEQYF. As DNA, the CDR3 is TGTGCCAGCAGCGCCGGGTTTTTGGGCGAGCAGTACTTC. The rearrangement joins TRBV6-5 to TRBJ2-7; D gene ambiguous. Germline V CDR1 and CDR2: MNHEY, SVGAGI. V was pared by 6 bases and J by 6 bases, with 15 bases between. The CDR3 loop spans 13 amino acids.